The clone carrying this T cell receptor (beta chain) has a count of ten or more. The target antigen is unknown. Using genomic DNA as the template, TCR beta VDJ and CDR3 profiling was carried out. Each CDR3 protein gets one entry after TCRdb re-called the reads with MiXCR. In the table there are 150,000 to 170,000 distinct CDR3 sequences, 52% of which are singletons. The sample originates from a study of CD8+CD57+ T cells in acquired aplastic anemia. Study-wide context: The study obtained an average of around 3.4 ug of DNA from sorted CD4+ and CD8+ cells.

CDR1 LNHDA and CDR2 SQIVND come from the germline V gene (reference sequence). The CDR3 contains 15 residues. V gave up 0 bases and J gave up 5 bases, with 13 bases separating them. Previously, flow cytometry had revealed CD8+CD57+ cell expansion in the patients chosen for sequencing. Study-wide points: No significant difference in CD8+ Simpson's diversity was found between patients and controls.

V usage is TRBV19 and J usage is TRBJ2-5; TRBD1 is a possible D gene (5 bases). Material for sequencing was sorted CD4+, CD8+, or CD8+CD57+ T cells (not recorded which) from PBMCs. The source is a human donor with aplastic anemia. CDR3 sequence: CASSIDTTGGETQYF. CDR3 nucleotide sequence: TGTGCCAGTAGTATAGATACCACAGGCGGTGAGACCCAGTACTTC.